Shown below are 23 T cell receptor beta chains from a single sample sequenced in a study of molecular identifiers for immune sequencing clone quantification. TCRdb re-analysed the PCR reads in MiXCR, keeping a single row per CDR3 protein. The data contain about 510,000 distinct CDR3 sequences, less than 30% of them singletons. Material: naive CD8+ T cells from blood, with Jurkat cell RNA spiked in. Subset defined: FACS-sorted CD8+CD4-CCR7+CD45RA+ naive T cells. The receptors shown here come from a human donor in good health. Some libraries in this study had Jurkat cell RNA spiked in.

This clonotype occurred a few times. This sequence joins TRBV28 and TRBJ2-3, with D perhaps TRBD1 (7 bases). V lost 4 bases and J 2 bases, leaving 28 bases between the germline ends. Looked up from germline, CDR1 is MDHEN and CDR2 is SYDVKM. The CDR3 totals 20 residues. DNA of the CDR3: TGTGCCAGCAGTTCGACGACAGGGTGGTTTGGGACTGGGCACACAGATACGCAGTATTTT. As protein: CASSSTTGWFGTGHTDTQYF.

V usage is TRBV12-3 or TRBV12-4 and J usage is TRBJ2-2; TRBD1 matches 9 bases. V lost 6 bases, J lost 6 bases, and 29 bases stayed unmatched. CDR3 size: 22 residues. The CDR3 loop reads CASRPERFSGQGREVNPGELFF. CDR3 nucleotides: TGTGCCAGCAGACCTGAACGTTTCTCCGGACAGGGGAGGGAGGTTAATCCCGGGGAGCTGTTTTTT.

This clonotype was seen at least ten times. The rearrangement joins TRBV7-6 to TRBJ1-5; D call uncertain. Germline V gene data show CDR1 as SGHVS and CDR2 as FNYEAQ. V gave up 5 bases and J gave up 1 base, with 15 bases separating them. The CDR3 covers 16 residues. The CDR3 region is CASSPGPKVSNQPQHF. CDR3 nucleotides: TGTGCCAGCAGCCCGGGTCCCAAAGTGAGCAATCAGCCCCAGCATTTT.

Points on this clonotype: Germline is not matched at one junction end, which may reflect a read error. This chain uses TRBV12-3 or TRBV12-4 with TRBJ2-2; weak D call: TRBD2 (5 bases). The CDR3 runs 15 residues. DNA for the CDR3: TGTGCCAGCAGTTTAGCGGGAGAGTACACCGGGGAGCTGTGTTTT. The encoded protein is CASSLAGEYTGELCF.

This clonotype was counted between two and nine times. A much larger clone lies one base from this, so it may be a read error. Likely a read error: the CDR3 ends without its conserved phenylalanine or tryptophan. The rearrangement uses TRBV13 and TRBJ2-3; the D gene is possibly TRBD1 (5 bases). The V gene lost 4 bases and the J gene lost 8 bases, with 22 bases spanning the gap. The CDR3 spans 16 residues. Germline-derived CDR1 and CDR2 are PRHDT and FYEKMQ (reference sequence). The CDR3 bases are TGTGCCAGCAGCTCAGGGTATCAGCAACAGTCTCTTACGCAGTATTTA. The encoded protein is CASSSGYQQQSLTQYL.

The sample holds a few counts of this clonotype. Written as DNA, the CDR3 is TGCAGTGCTAGGGATAGCGGGAGCTCCTACAATGAGCAGTTCTTC. It encodes CSARDSGSSYNEQFF. The V call is TRBV20-1, the J call TRBJ2-1; the match to TRBD2 covers 9 bases. This CDR3 is built from 15 residues. In germline, CDR1 is DFQATT, CDR2 SNEGSKA (reference sequence). Trimming removed 3 bases from V and 0 bases from J; junction bases left unmatched: 3.

CDR3 coding DNA: TGTGCCAGCATCAATCGTAATGGGTACGAGCAGTACTTC. This translates into CASINRNGYEQYF. The chain is built from TRBV28 and TRBJ2-7; D call uncertain. In germline, CDR1 is MDHEN, CDR2 SYDVKM. Trimming removed 7 bases from V and 4 bases from J, with 14 bases in between. This CDR3 contains 13 residues.

Points on this clonotype: A much bigger clone sits one base away, suggesting this may be a read error. The DNA is omitted, as the CDR3 cannot be located on it reliably, and the CDR3 follows TCRdb's listing. The rearrangement uses TRBV12-3 or TRBV12-4 and TRBJ1-5. The CDR3 is 15 residues long, ends included. CDR3 loop: CASSSSQEGGQPQHF.

The chain joins TRBV7-6 to TRBJ2-1; 7 nucleotides agree with TRBD1. The CDR3 runs 15 residues. Germline lookup yields CDR1 SGHVS and CDR2 FNYEAQ. After removal of 2 bases from V and 5 bases from J, the junction contained 6 bases not matched to a gene. CDR3 protein: CASSLTRDSNNEQFF. The CDR3 coding sequence is TGTGCCAGCAGCTTAACCCGGGACAGTAACAATGAGCAGTTCTTC.

In its sample, this clonotype was seen a few times. A much bigger clone sits one base away, suggesting this may be a read error. The chain uses TRBV7-2 and TRBJ2-7; D unresolved. Looked up from germline, CDR1 is SGHTA and CDR2 is FQGNSA. The CDR3 has 14 amino acids. In DNA form, the CDR3 reads TGTGCCAGCAGCTTAGTTCCCGGCTCCTACGGGCAGTACTTC. Protein sequence: CASSLVPGSYGQYF. Drawing the rest from reference TRBV7-2 and TRBJ2-7, the complete variable domain is GAGVSQSPSNKVTEKGKDVELRCDPISGHTALYWYRQSLGQGLEFLIYFQGNSAPDKSGLPSDRFSAERTGGSVSTLTIQRTQQEDSAVYLCASSLVPGSYGQYFGPGTRLTVT.

This clonotype occurred a few times. The V gene is TRBV29-1, the J gene TRBJ2-2; 8 nucleotides agree with TRBD1. CDR3 size: 12 residues. Germline values: CDR1 SQVTM, CDR2 ANQGSEA. V lost 6 bases, J lost 7 bases, and 4 bases stayed unmatched. The CDR3 nucleotides are TGCAGCGTCAGGGGGCGAGACGGGGAGCTGTTTTTT. The encoded protein is CSVRGRDGELFF.

The V gene is TRBV27, the J gene TRBJ2-7; D is undetermined. Germline loops: CDR1 MNHEY, CDR2 SMNVEV (reference sequence). V was clipped by 5 bases and J by 0 bases, with 14 bases between them. This CDR3 has 15 residues. In DNA, the CDR3 is TGTGCCAGCAGTCCCCGATCGGCCGTCTCCTACGAGCAGTACTTC. Translated, it gives CASSPRSAVSYEQYF.

This clonotype was seen only a few times. The chain couples TRBV7-3 to TRBJ2-3; the D is unclear. V lost 4 bases and J 4 bases, leaving 9 bases between the germline ends. The germline V gene has CDR1 SGHTA and CDR2 FQGTGA. The CDR3 contains 13 residues. Written as DNA, the CDR3 is TGTGCCAGCAGCTCCCTAGTGTCAGATACGCAGTATTTT. It specifies CASSSLVSDTQYF.

Concerning this clonotype: A much larger clone sits a single nucleotide away, making a read error possible. The chain couples TRBV7-8 to TRBJ1-1; a weak D match, TRBD1 (5 bases). The CDR3 has 14 residues. The V gene's germline CDR1 is SGHVS and CDR2 FQNEAQ. The CDR3 DNA follows: TGTGCCAACAGCTCCCACATCGGGACCCAGGAAGCTTTCTTT. As protein: CANSSHIGTQEAFF.

As to this clonotype: A read error is likely, as this CDR3 ends without the conserved phenylalanine or tryptophan. The genes are TRBV7-2 and TRBJ1-5, with a weak D call TRBD1 (5 bases). Germline V lookup: CDR1 SGHTA, CDR2 FQGNSA. Trimming removed 3 bases at V and 0 bases at J, with 12 bases between. The CDR3 totals 16 residues. This CDR3 is CASSFAEGFSNQPQHL. The CDR3, as DNA: TGTGCCAGCAGCTTTGCTGAGGGGTTTAGCAATCAGCCCCAGCATCTT.

For this clonotype: One junction end disagrees with the germline gene, perhaps due to a read error. The chain is built from TRBV5-1 and TRBJ2-7; maybe TRBD2 (5 bases). CDR1 and CDR2 (germline): SGHRS, YFSETQ. CDR3 length equals 13 residues. Here the CDR3 reads CASSSGLDCERYF. The CDR3 DNA sequence: TGCGCCAGCAGCTCCGGGCTGGACTGCGAGCGGTACTTC.

Comments on this clonotype: The junction and the germline gene differ at one end; a read error may be behind it. The chain has TRBV7-9 and TRBJ2-2, with 11 bases aligning to TRBD2. The CDR3 contains 15 residues. Germline CDR1 SEHNR, CDR2 FQNEAQ (reference sequence). The CDR3 nucleotides read TGTGCCGGCAGCGAACTAGCGGGAGTCCCCGGGGAGCTGTTTTTT. Amino acid sequence: CAGSELAGVPGELFF.

With respect to this clonotype: Germline and junction disagree at one end, which may indicate a read error. The chain recombines TRBV24-1 with TRBJ2-1; D call uncertain. This CDR3 has 16 residues. Germline lookup yields CDR1 KGHDR and CDR2 SFDVKD. This CDR3 reads CATSGFSERPNNEQSF. The CDR3, as DNA: TGTGCCACCAGTGGGTTTTCAGAAAGACCTAACAATGAGCAGTCCTTC.

This clonotype was detected ten times or more. V gene TRBV12-3 or TRBV12-4 combines with J gene TRBJ1-4, with D possibly matching TRBD1 (5 bases). The CDR3 runs to 14 residues. V was shortened by 5 bases and J by 5 bases, with 12 bases between the two germline ends. In nucleotides, the CDR3 is TGTGCCAGCAGTCCGGGACTGCCAAATGAAAAACTGTTTTTT. As protein: CASSPGLPNEKLFF.

This clonotype was found a few times. The chain combines TRBV20-1 with TRBJ2-7; the match to TRBD1 covers 7 bases. Looked up from germline, CDR1 is DFQATT and CDR2 is SNEGSKA (reference sequence). The V gene end was trimmed by 0 bases and the J gene end by 2 bases; junction bases not matched to a gene: 7. The CDR3 extends over 15 amino acids. CDR3 DNA: TGCAGTGCTAGAGATTCGGCAGGGGGACCCTACGAGCAGTACTTC. Amino acid sequence: CSARDSAGGPYEQYF.

V usage is TRBV6-5 and J usage is TRBJ1-6; maybe TRBD1 (5 bases). Trimming removed 0 bases at V and 5 bases at J, with 11 bases between. The CDR3 totals 16 residues. The V gene's germline CDR1 is MNHEY and CDR2 SVGAGI. Written as DNA, the CDR3 is TGTGCCAGCAGTTACTCGGAGGGGAAAGATAATTCACCCCTCCACTTT. Translated: CASSYSEGKDNSPLHF.

This clonotype was detected a few times. The chain couples TRBV19 to TRBJ2-7; tentatively, D is TRBD2 (5 bases). Germline CDR1 is LNHDA and CDR2 is SQIVND (reference sequence). The CDR3 contains 15 residues. Between the trimmed V and J ends, which lost 3 bases and 4 bases, there was a span of 16 bases. The CDR3 here is CASSIFGLGYYEQYF. The CDR3 DNA reads TGTGCCAGTAGTATTTTTGGACTGGGGTATTACGAGCAGTACTTC.

A note on this clonotype: This may be a read error, as it is one base from a much larger clone. The chain links TRBV2 to TRBJ2-4; 7 bases line up with TRBD2. Germline-derived CDR1 and CDR2 are SNHLY and FYNNEI. The V and J ends lost 3 bases and 1 base, in that order; junction bases with no gene match: 6. The CDR3 covers 16 residues. CDR3 sequence (DNA): TGTGCCAGCAGTGACCAAGCGGGGTTTGCCAAAAACATTCAGTACTTC. Residues: CASSDQAGFAKNIQYF. Filled out from reference TRBV2 and TRBJ2-4, the complete variable domain reads EPEVTQTPSHQVTQMGQEVILRCVPISNHLYFYWYRQILGQKVEFLVSFYNNEISEKSEIFDDQFSVERPDGSNFTLKIRSTKLEDSAMYFCASSDQAGFAKNIQYFGAGTRLSVL.